This T cell receptor (beta chain) came from a study of T cell responses to AZD1222 COVID-19 vaccine. Findings and caveats of the study: Scientists sampled the repertoires only once the peak T cell response had passed. Donors were largely white British and mainly female; clonal diversity was possibly underestimated. Spike-specific TCR breadth and depth both grew after two AZD1222 doses.

Using immunoSEQ multiplex PCR, the repertoire was profiled, and TCRdb retains in-frame clones only, with some absent. The sample lists 55,000 to 65,000 clones, nearly 80% seen once, with 5% in the top ten. Pooled in the analysis were second doses at about 4 or about 12 weeks. Looked up from germline, CDR1 is GTSNPN and CDR2 is SVGIG (reference sequence). Between the trimmed V and J ends, which lost 1 base and 1 base, there was a span of 8 bases. There are 14 residues in the CDR3. With regard to this clone: Its antigen is as yet unknown.

The chain combines TRBV30 with TRBJ2-1, with D possibly matching TRBD1 (6 bases). Sequenced material: peripheral blood, taken 28 days after the second AZD1222 dose. The TCR comes from an adult who received the AZD1222 COVID-19 vaccine. The CDR3 nucleotides are TGTGCCTGGAGTGAGGGACAATCCTACAATGAGCAGTTCTTC. Translation gives CAWSEGQSYNEQFF.